This TCR beta chain originates from a study of shared clonotypes between healthy human individuals. About the research overall: Researchers assigned three CD4 naive, three CD4 memory, two CD8 naive and one CD8 memory plate to each donor.

V lost 3 bases to trimming and J lost 4 bases, with 15 bases between them. The germline gives CDR1 KGHSH, CDR2 LQKENI. The CDR3 contains 15 residues. CD45RO-negative CD8 cells positively selected for CCR7 made up the naive population, which excluded terminally differentiated effector memory CD45RA+ cells. Study outcomes and limitations: Deeper or shallower sequencing was expected to change how clonotypes are shared among donors. Generally, naive subsets (rather than memory subsets) showed larger estimated richness.

Libraries were prepared by immunoSEQ multiplex PCR; TCRdb keeps only in-frame clonotypes and omits some of them. The table lists about 590,000 clones, roughly 95% of them singletons, with 0.085% to 0.11% in the top ten. Of note for this clone: No antigen is known for it.

Sequenced sample: naive CD8+ T cells sorted from blood. The clonotype was recovered from a woman between 25 and 40 years old in good health. The rearrangement uses TRBV18 and TRBJ2-5; D may be TRBD2 (6 bases). The CDR3 region is CASSPSLDYSETQYF. The DNA for the CDR3 is TGTGCCAGCTCACCTTCCCTGGACTACTCAGAGACCCAGTACTTC.